This T cell receptor (beta chain) was retrieved from a study of shared clonotypes between healthy human individuals. Notes on the study in general: Rarefaction curves obtained for sorted subsets showed sequencing incomplete despite large depth. Non-shared clonotypes displayed generation probabilities falling below those of clonotypes present in all four donors.

TCRdb's table, derived via immunoSEQ multiplex PCR, lists solely in-frame clones and lacks some. The data hold more than 2 million clones, with approximately 92% observed a single time. Only CD45RO-negative cells positively selected for CCR7 counted as naive CD8 cells, so terminally differentiated effector memory CD45RA+ cells were excluded. Healthy HIV-negative adults with no recent acute infections or vaccinations were recruited as donors. Germline trimming cut 5 bases from V and 8 bases from J; bases unmatched to any gene: 14. This CDR3 contains 16 residues. Germline-derived CDR1 and CDR2 are SGHVS and FQNEAQ. Points on this clone: Antigen unknown.

The source of this sequence is a man aged 18 to 30 in good health. Some clones in this sample may be carry-over from other donors' samples. Sequencing was carried out using naive CD8+ T cells from PBMCs. The genes are TRBV7-8 and TRBJ1-4; 7 nucleotides line up with TRBD1. Here the CDR3 reads CASSRTGTVMFEKLFF. The CDR3 DNA follows: TGTGCCAGCAGCCGTACCGGGACAGTGATGTTCGAAAAACTGTTTTTT.